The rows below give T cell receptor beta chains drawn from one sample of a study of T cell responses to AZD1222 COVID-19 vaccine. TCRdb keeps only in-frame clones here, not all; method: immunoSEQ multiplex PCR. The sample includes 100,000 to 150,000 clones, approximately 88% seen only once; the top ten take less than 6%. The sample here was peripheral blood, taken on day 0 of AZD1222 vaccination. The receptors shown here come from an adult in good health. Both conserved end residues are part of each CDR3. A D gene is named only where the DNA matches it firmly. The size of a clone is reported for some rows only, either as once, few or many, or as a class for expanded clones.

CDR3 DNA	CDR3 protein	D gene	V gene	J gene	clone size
TGTGCCAGCACCGACACGGCCCTCGAGCAGTACTTC	CASTDTALEQYF	NA	TRBV2	TRBJ2-7	NA
TGTGCCAGCAGTGACTACCAATCCGGGGAGCTGTTTTTT	CASSDYQSGELFF	NA	TRBV2	TRBJ2-2	once
TGCAGCGTGGAAGGACAGGTAGAGACCCAGTACTTC	CSVEGQVETQYF	TRBD1	TRBV29-1	TRBJ2-5	NA
TGTGCCAGCAGGATGGACAGCTACACCGGGGAGCTGTTTTTT	CASRMDSYTGELFF	NA	TRBV2	TRBJ2-2	NA
TGTGCCAGCAGCTTAGTTCTTTCTGGGGAGAACCCTCGGCAGACCCAGTACTTC	CASSLVLSGENPRQTQYF	NA	TRBV7-2	TRBJ2-5	once
TGTGCCATCAGTCCGGATACTCCCTCTGGGGCCAACGTCCTGACTTTC	CAISPDTPSGANVLTF	NA	TRBV10-3	TRBJ2-6	NA
TGTGCCAGCAGTACGACAGGGGAAGATACGCAGTATTTT	CASSTTGEDTQYF	TRBD1	TRBV11-3	TRBJ2-3	NA
TGTGCCAGCAGCGCCAATTCACCCCTCCACTTT	CASSANSPLHF	NA	TRBV7-2	TRBJ1-6	NA
TGTGCCAGCAGGCTTTGGGGGGACGGGAACACTGAAGCTTTCTTT	CASRLWGDGNTEAFF	NA	TRBV6-5	TRBJ1-1	NA
TGTGCCAGCAGCTTAGGGGGACAGGGAATGAATGGCTACACCTTC	CASSLGGQGMNGYTF	TRBD1	TRBV7-2	TRBJ1-2	NA
TGTGCCAGCAGCTTAAACCCGACAGGGGTGGGCACTGAAGCTTTCTTT	CASSLNPTGVGTEAFF	TRBD1	TRBV7-6	TRBJ1-1	NA
TGTGCCAGCTCACCAAGGCAGGGCTTCAATCAGCCCCAGCATTTT	CASSPRQGFNQPQHF	NA	TRBV18	TRBJ1-5	once
TGTGCCAGCAGTCCAAGGGCAGGAACCTATGGCTACACCTTC	CASSPRAGTYGYTF	NA	TRBV27	TRBJ1-2	few
TGTGCCAGTAGACTTTCGGGGATCACAGATACGCAGTATTTT	CASRLSGITDTQYF	NA	TRBV19	TRBJ2-3	NA
TGTGCCAGCAGCTTGGGTGACAGAGAAGCTTTCTTT	CASSLGDREAFF	NA	TRBV5-4	TRBJ1-1	NA
TGCGCCAGCAGCCAAGCTGGGACAGGGGATCCGGTCGGGGAGCTGTTTTTT	CASSQAGTGDPVGELFF	TRBD1	TRBV4-3	TRBJ2-2	few
TGTGCCACCAGCAGAGATCAGAAAGACATTCAGTACTTC	CATSRDQKDIQYF	NA	TRBV15	TRBJ2-4	NA
TGTGCCAGCAGCTCACTGGTTGGTAAAGCTTTCTTT	CASSSLVGKAFF	NA	TRBV5-6	TRBJ1-1	NA
TGTGCCAGCCTCAGGGGAGGCAATCAGCCCCAGCATTTT	CASLRGGNQPQHF	NA	TRBV12-3/TRBV12-4	TRBJ1-5	few
TGTGCCAGCAGTTTAGGAGGAGGGGATGGCTACACCTTC	CASSLGGGDGYTF	NA	TRBV12-3/TRBV12-4	TRBJ1-2	NA
TGTGCCAGCAGCTTAGCTCGGGGCGTTCACACTGAAGCTTTCTTT	CASSLARGVHTEAFF	NA	TRBV11-2	TRBJ1-1	NA
TGTGCCACCACTAGGCCGCAGGGTGTTTATGGCTACACCTTC	CATTRPQGVYGYTF	NA	TRBV28	TRBJ1-2	NA
TGTGCCAGCAAAGCTACTACTAACTATGGCTACACCTTC	CASKATTNYGYTF	NA	TRBV12-3/TRBV12-4	TRBJ1-2	NA
TGTGCCAGAAGCTCAACCCCGAACAATGAGCAGTTCTTC	CARSSTPNNEQFF	NA	TRBV5-3	TRBJ2-1	NA
TGTGCCAGCAGTTCGACCCCATCGGGAACAGATTATGGCTACACCTTC	CASSSTPSGTDYGYTF	NA	TRBV6-5	TRBJ1-2	NA
TGTGCCAGCAGTGAATGGGGGGGCAGGGGCAATGAGCAGTTCTTC	CASSEWGGRGNEQFF	NA	TRBV25-1	TRBJ2-1	NA
TGCGCCAGCAGCAGGCGACAGGGAGGGACTGAAGCTTTCTTT	CASSRRQGGTEAFF	TRBD1	TRBV5-1	TRBJ1-1	once
TGCGCCAGCAGCCTGAGTCCCGGGACAGGGACCGAGCAGTACTTC	CASSLSPGTGTEQYF	TRBD1	TRBV5-1	TRBJ2-7	NA
TGTAGCGTCCAATCACCGGGACAGGGGGGCTCCTACGAGCAGTACTTC	CSVQSPGQGGSYEQYF	TRBD1	TRBV29-1	TRBJ2-7	NA
TGTGCCAGCAGCCCTTTATTGAGGGGGTCAGATAATGAAAAACTGTTTTTT	CASSPLLRGSDNEKLFF	NA	TRBV5-5	TRBJ1-4	NA
TGTGCCAGTGGGTGGAAGGGAACAGCTGAAGCTTTCTTT	CASGWKGTAEAFF	NA	TRBV19	TRBJ1-1	medium-sized
TGTGCCAGCAGTTCTCAAGGGACAGGGCTTAACTATGGCTACACCTTC	CASSSQGTGLNYGYTF	TRBD1	TRBV28	TRBJ1-2	once
TGTGCCAGCTCACCACCGGCCAGGGGGTATGGCTACACCTTC	CASSPPARGYGYTF	TRBD1	TRBV18	TRBJ1-2	NA
TGTGCCAGCACCAAACCAGGCACAGATACGCAGTATTTT	CASTKPGTDTQYF	NA	TRBV12-3/TRBV12-4	TRBJ2-3	NA
TGTGCCAGCAGCTCAGGACAAGGAAGGGGTGAGCAGTTCTTC	CASSSGQGRGEQFF	NA	TRBV5-4	TRBJ2-1	NA
TGTGCCAGCAGCGACAACCTTAATGAGCAGTTCTTC	CASSDNLNEQFF	NA	TRBV7-8	TRBJ2-1	NA
TGTGCCAGCAGCCGGGACTCGTACCAAGAGACCCAGTACTTC	CASSRDSYQETQYF	NA	TRBV7-2	TRBJ2-5	NA
TGTGCCAGCAGGTGGGCCAGGGAATACGAGCAGTACTTC	CASRWAREYEQYF	NA	TRBV13	TRBJ2-7	NA
TGTGCCAGCAGTTTTGGACGGATGAACACTGAAGCTTTCTTT	CASSFGRMNTEAFF	NA	TRBV27	TRBJ1-1	NA
TGCGCCAGCAGCCAAGAAGTGGTCAGCAATCAGCCCCAGCATTTT	CASSQEVVSNQPQHF	NA	TRBV4-3	TRBJ1-5	NA
TGTGCCAGCAGCCCGGAGGGGATAGGTGAGCAGTTCTTC	CASSPEGIGEQFF	NA	TRBV5-5	TRBJ2-1	once
TGTGCCAGCAGCCAACAGGGTTATGGCTACACCTTC	CASSQQGYGYTF	NA	TRBV5-6	TRBJ1-2	NA
TGTGCCAGCAGTCCCTTTGGGGCGGGGCAGAAAGAGACCCAGTACTTC	CASSPFGAGQKETQYF	NA	TRBV6-2/TRBV6-3	TRBJ2-5	NA
TGTGCCAGCTCACCACTGAGCCTGAACACTGAAGCTTTCTTT	CASSPLSLNTEAFF	NA	TRBV18	TRBJ1-1	few
TGTGCCAGCAGCGGGGGAGTCTACGAGCAGTACTTC	CASSGGVYEQYF	NA	TRBV7-9	TRBJ2-7	NA
TGTGCCAGCAGCTTAGCGGGGGGCTTGTATGAGACCCAGTACTTC	CASSLAGGLYETQYF	NA	TRBV7-2	TRBJ2-5	few
TGTGCCAGCTCACCGGACAGGGTGAGCTCTGGAAACACCATATATTTT	CASSPDRVSSGNTIYF	TRBD1	TRBV18	TRBJ1-3	NA
TGTGCCAGCAGCTCCCGGGGGGGAGGGGAAAAACTGTTTTTT	CASSSRGGGEKLFF	NA	TRBV5-4	TRBJ1-4	NA
TGTGCCAGCAGTTACGAGCTAGCGGGGGTGTCAGATACGCAGTATTTT	CASSYELAGVSDTQYF	TRBD2	TRBV6-5	TRBJ2-3	NA
TGCGCCAGCAGCGTAGGACAGGGCTATGGCTACACCTTC	CASSVGQGYGYTF	TRBD1	TRBV5-1	TRBJ1-2	NA
TGTGCCAGTAGAACTACCGGGACAGGGGGCAGGAGCAATCAGCCCCAGCATTTT	CASRTTGTGGRSNQPQHF	TRBD1	TRBV19	TRBJ1-5	once
TGTGCCATCAGCAGGGGTGAGGGGAGCAATGAGCAGTTCTTC	CAISRGEGSNEQFF	NA	TRBV10-3	TRBJ2-1	NA
TGTGCCAGCAGTTACTCGCCTCATTCCTACGAGCAGTACTTC	CASSYSPHSYEQYF	NA	TRBV6-5	TRBJ2-7	NA
TGTGCCAGCAGTTTTTTGTCCTCTACTGCGTATTCACCCCTCCACTTT	CASSFLSSTAYSPLHF	NA	TRBV28	TRBJ1-6	once
TGTGCCAGCAGCTCCCCCTGGGGGCAGGGGGCGACCGGGGAGCTGTTTTTT	CASSSPWGQGATGELFF	TRBD1	TRBV11-2	TRBJ2-2	NA
TGTGCCAGCAGTCAGGACAGGGGGACCGGGGAGCTGTTTTTT	CASSQDRGTGELFF	TRBD1	TRBV6-5	TRBJ2-2	NA
TGTGCCAGCAGTTTAGTGGGGGGGCGGACCCAGTACTTC	CASSLVGGRTQYF	NA	TRBV27	TRBJ2-5	NA
TGTGCCAGCAGTTTTCAGGGGCTGGCTGAGCAGTTCTTC	CASSFQGLAEQFF	NA	TRBV28	TRBJ2-1	NA
TGTGCCAGCAGTCTCATTTCTGCGGGGGGGCGCGCAGATACGCAGTATTTT	CASSLISAGGRADTQYF	TRBD2	TRBV6-2/TRBV6-3	TRBJ2-3	NA